Following are 10 T cell receptor beta chains from one sample sequenced in a study of OX40 agonist ivuxolimab in advanced cancers. Clones were read by immunoSEQ multiplex PCR, and TCRdb kept only the in-frame ones, dropping some. The top ten hold about 0.2% of the sample, which has about 84,000 clones, roughly 87% seen once. The source material was CD4+ or CD8+ T cells sorted from blood, sampled in a trial of the OX40 agonist ivuxolimab. All receptors come from an adult with an advanced solid tumor such as melanoma, head and neck, liver or kidney cancer.

J is TRBJ2-1 and V is TRBV19; 7 nucleotides agree with TRBD1. Per germline, CDR1 LNHDA and CDR2 SQIVND (reference sequence). There are 11 residues in the CDR3. The J segment lost 10 bases and the V segment lost 3 bases, leaving 0 bases of the junction unmatched. For the CDR3, the DNA is TGTGCCAGTAGTATGGGACAGGAGCAGTTCTTC. Translating gives CASSMGQEQFF.

Here the CDR3 reads CASSSLIGANTGELFF. CDR3 DNA: TGTGCCAGCAGTTCTCTGATCGGGGCTAACACCGGGGAGCTGTTTTTT. The chain combines TRBV6-5 with TRBJ2-2, with D perhaps TRBD1 or TRBD2 (5 bases each). CDR1 is MNHEY and CDR2 is SVGAGI in the germline V gene. V was clipped by 4 bases and J by 2 bases, with 14 bases between them. The CDR3 loop spans 16 amino acids.

V gene TRBV19 combines with J gene TRBJ2-3; possible D gene TRBD2, 5 bases. This CDR3 contains 14 residues. The V end lost 10 bases, the J end lost 3 bases, and 17 bases lay between the germline ends. From germline, CDR1 is LNHDA and CDR2 SQIVND (reference sequence). The CDR3 nucleotides read TGTGCCACCTCTAGGGAGAGGAGGACAGATACGCAGTATTTT. Translation gives CATSRERRTDTQYF.

This clone was recorded only once. This rearrangement joins TRBV7-8 to TRBJ2-1; a possible D gene is TRBD2 (6 bases). V dropped 2 bases and J dropped 8 bases, with 16 bases sitting between them. The CDR3 length is 15 residues. Looked up from germline, CDR1 is SGHVS and CDR2 is FQNEAQ. The chain's CDR3 is CASSLPGLQSYEQFF. The CDR3, as DNA: TGTGCCAGCAGCTTACCGGGACTCCAGTCCTATGAGCAGTTCTTC.

The rearrangement links TRBV11-3 to TRBJ2-7; D perhaps matches TRBD2 (5 bases). The germline V and J ends were trimmed by 8 bases and 7 bases, with 15 bases remaining between them. The CDR3 runs to 12 residues. Germline V gene data show CDR1 as SGHNT and CDR2 as YENEEA. The CDR3 DNA sequence: TGTGCCAGCGGGAGTCTCTCGGGAGAGCAGTACTTC. Amino acid sequence: CASGSLSGEQYF.

This sequence joins TRBV28 and TRBJ1-1, with D hard to call. The CDR3 has 11 residues. The germline CDR1 and CDR2 sequences are MDHEN and SYDVKM. V was cut by 9 bases and J by 6 bases, with 11 bases left in between. CDR3: CASIGGPEAFF. The CDR3 DNA reads as TGTGCCAGTATCGGCGGCCCTGAAGCTTTCTTT.

The V and J genes are TRBV4-1 and TRBJ1-3, with 7 bases lining up with TRBD1. Trimming took 1 base from V and 0 from J; bases not matched to a gene: 9. Per germline, CDR1 MGHRA and CDR2 YSYEKL. This CDR3 contains 18 residues. The CDR3 DNA sequence: TGCGCCAGCAGCCAAGGTCCGGGACAGCTCCTCTCTGGAAACACCATATATTTT. This codes for CASSQGPGQLLSGNTIYF.

The rearrangement uses TRBV7-6 and TRBJ1-4; 8 bases agree with TRBD1. The CDR3 spans 14 residues. The J segment lost 10 bases and the V segment lost 2 bases, leaving 6 bases of the junction unmatched. CDR1 and CDR2 (germline): SGHVS, FNYEAQ. The CDR3 protein is CASSLSQGVAKLFF. The CDR3 region has the DNA TGTGCCAGCAGCTTATCACAGGGGGTGGCAAAACTGTTTTTT.

This clone was observed once. The V gene is TRBV11-2, the J gene TRBJ2-7, with D unresolved. The germline gives CDR1 SGHAT, CDR2 FQNNGV. V was pared by 5 bases and J by 0 bases, with 11 bases between. CDR3 length: 14 residues. Here the CDR3 reads CASSPNYNSYEQYF. In nucleotides, the CDR3 is TGTGCCAGCAGCCCCAACTATAACTCCTACGAGCAGTACTTC.

The chain joins TRBV18 to TRBJ1-1, with D unclear. Trimming removed 2 bases from V and 10 bases from J, with 14 bases in between. This CDR3 spans 13 amino acids. Per the germline V gene, CDR1 is KGHSH and CDR2 is LQKENI. CDR3 region: CASSPNSPAAAFF. The DNA of the CDR3 is TGTGCCAGCTCACCAAACAGCCCCGCAGCAGCTTTCTTT.